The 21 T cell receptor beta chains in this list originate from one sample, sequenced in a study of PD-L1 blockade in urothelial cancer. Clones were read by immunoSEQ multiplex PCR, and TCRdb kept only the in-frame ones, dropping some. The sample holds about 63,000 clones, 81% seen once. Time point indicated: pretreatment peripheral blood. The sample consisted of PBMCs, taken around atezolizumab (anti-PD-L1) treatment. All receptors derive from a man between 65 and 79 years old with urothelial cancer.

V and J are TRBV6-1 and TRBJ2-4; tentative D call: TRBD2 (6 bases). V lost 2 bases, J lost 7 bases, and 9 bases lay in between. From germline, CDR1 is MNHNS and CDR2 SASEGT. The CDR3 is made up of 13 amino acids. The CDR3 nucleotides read TGTGCCAGCAGTGAATTTCGGGGGAACATTCAGTACTTC. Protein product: CASSEFRGNIQYF.

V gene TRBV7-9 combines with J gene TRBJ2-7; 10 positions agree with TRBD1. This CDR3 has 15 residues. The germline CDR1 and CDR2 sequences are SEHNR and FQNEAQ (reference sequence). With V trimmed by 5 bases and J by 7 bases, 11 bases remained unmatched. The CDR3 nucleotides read TGTGCCAGCAGCCTCTCCGGGACAGGGGCCTTGGAGCAGTACTTC. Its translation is CASSLSGTGALEQYF.

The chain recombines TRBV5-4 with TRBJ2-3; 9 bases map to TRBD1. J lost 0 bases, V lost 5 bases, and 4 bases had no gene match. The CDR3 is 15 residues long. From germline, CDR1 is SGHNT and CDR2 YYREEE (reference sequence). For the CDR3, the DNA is TGTGCCAGCAGTTTAGGACAGGGGAGCACAGATACGCAGTATTTT. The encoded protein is CASSLGQGSTDTQYF.

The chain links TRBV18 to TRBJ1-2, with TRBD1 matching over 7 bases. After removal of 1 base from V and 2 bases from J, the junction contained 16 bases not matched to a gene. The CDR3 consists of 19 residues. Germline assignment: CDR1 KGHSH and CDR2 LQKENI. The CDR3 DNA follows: TGTGCCAGCTCACCACGTAAGGGACAGATCCCGGGAGCAAACTATGGCTACACCTTC. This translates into CASSPRKGQIPGANYGYTF.

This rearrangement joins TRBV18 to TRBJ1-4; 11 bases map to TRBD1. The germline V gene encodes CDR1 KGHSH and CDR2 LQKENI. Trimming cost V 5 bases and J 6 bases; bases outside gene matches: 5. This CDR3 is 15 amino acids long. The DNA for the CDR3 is TGTGCCAGCTCAGAATGGACAGGGGGCGATGAAAAACTGTTTTTT. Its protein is CASSEWTGGDEKLFF.

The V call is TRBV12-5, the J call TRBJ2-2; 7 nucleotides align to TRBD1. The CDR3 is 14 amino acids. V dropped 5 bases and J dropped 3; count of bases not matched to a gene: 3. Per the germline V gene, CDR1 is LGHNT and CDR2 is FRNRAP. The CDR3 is CASGRQGYTGELFF. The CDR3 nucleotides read TGTGCTAGTGGTCGACAGGGATACACCGGGGAGCTGTTTTTT.

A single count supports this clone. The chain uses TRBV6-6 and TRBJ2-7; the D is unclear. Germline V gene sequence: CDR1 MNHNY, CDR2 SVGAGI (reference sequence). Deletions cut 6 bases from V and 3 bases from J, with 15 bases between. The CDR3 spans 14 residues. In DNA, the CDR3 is TGTGCCAGCAGCCCCTCGAGTAGACACTACGAGCAGTACTTC. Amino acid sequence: CASSPSSRHYEQYF.

DNA of the CDR3: TGTGCCAGCTCCCCAGATGAGGCCTATGGCTACACCTTC. This codes for CASSPDEAYGYTF. The rearrangement links TRBV18 to TRBJ1-2; D is uncertain. CDR3 size: 13 residues. The V and J ends lost 6 bases and 4 bases respectively, with 12 bases between them. Germline values: CDR1 KGHSH, CDR2 LQKENI. Drawing the rest from reference TRBV18 and TRBJ1-2, the complete variable domain is NAGVMQNPRHLVRRRGQEARLRCSPMKGHSHVYWYRQLPEEGLKFMVYLQKENIIDESGMPKERFSAEFPKEGPSILRIQQVVRGDSAAYFCASSPDEAYGYTFGSGTRLTVV.

CDR3 region: CSVETGLSYEQYF. CDR3 nucleotides: TGCAGCGTCGAGACAGGGCTCTCCTACGAGCAGTACTTC. The chain couples TRBV29-1 to TRBJ2-7; TRBD1 matches 7 bases. Germline-derived CDR1 and CDR2 are SQVTM and ANQGSEA. This CDR3 has 13 residues. With 6 bases clipped from V and 0 bases from J, the junction kept 5 bases outside the gene matches.

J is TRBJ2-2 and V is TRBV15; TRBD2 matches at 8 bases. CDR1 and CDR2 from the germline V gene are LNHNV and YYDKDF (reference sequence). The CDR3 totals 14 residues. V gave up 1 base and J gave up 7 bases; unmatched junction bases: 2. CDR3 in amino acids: CATSRVGGGGELFF. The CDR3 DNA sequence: TGTGCCACCAGCAGAGTCGGGGGGGGCGGGGAGCTGTTTTTT.

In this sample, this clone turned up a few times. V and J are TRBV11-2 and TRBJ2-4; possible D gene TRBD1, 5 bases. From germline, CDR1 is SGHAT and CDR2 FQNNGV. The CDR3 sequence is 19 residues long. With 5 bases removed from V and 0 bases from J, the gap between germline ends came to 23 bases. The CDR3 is CASSLSGFESRLAKNIQYF. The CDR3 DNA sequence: TGTGCCAGCAGCCTGTCAGGGTTTGAGAGTCGGTTAGCCAAAAACATTCAGTACTTC.

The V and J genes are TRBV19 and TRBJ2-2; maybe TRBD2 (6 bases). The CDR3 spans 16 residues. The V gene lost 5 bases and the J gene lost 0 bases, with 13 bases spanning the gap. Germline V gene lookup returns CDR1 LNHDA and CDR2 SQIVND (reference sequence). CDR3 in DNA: TGTGCCAGTAGTTGGGGGAGGAATTCGAACACCGGGGAGCTGTTTTTT. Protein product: CASSWGRNSNTGELFF.

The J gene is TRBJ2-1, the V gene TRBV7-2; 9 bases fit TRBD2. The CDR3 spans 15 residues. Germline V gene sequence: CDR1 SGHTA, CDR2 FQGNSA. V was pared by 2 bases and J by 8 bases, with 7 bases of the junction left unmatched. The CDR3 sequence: CASSLSSGIIYEQFF. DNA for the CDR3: TGTGCCAGCAGCTTATCTAGCGGGATAATCTATGAGCAGTTCTTC. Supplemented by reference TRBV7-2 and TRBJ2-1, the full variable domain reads GAGVSQSPSNKVTEKGKDVELRCDPISGHTALYWYRQSLGQGLEFLIYFQGNSAPDKSGLPSDRFSAERTGGSVSTLTIQRTQQEDSAVYLCASSLSSGIIYEQFFGPGTRLTVL.

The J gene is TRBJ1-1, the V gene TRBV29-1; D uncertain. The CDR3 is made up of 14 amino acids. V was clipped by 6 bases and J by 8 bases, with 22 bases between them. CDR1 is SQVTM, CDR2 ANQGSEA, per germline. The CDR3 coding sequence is TGCAGCGTCAGCCGGGCGGGATCGTCTCCCGAAGCTTTCTTT. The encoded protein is CSVSRAGSSPEAFF.

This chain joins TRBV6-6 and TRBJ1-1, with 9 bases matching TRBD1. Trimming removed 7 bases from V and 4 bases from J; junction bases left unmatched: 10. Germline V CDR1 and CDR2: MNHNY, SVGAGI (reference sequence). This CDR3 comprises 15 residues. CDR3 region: CASTPGTGKATEAFF. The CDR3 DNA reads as TGTGCCAGCACCCCCGGGACAGGGAAGGCCACTGAAGCTTTCTTT.

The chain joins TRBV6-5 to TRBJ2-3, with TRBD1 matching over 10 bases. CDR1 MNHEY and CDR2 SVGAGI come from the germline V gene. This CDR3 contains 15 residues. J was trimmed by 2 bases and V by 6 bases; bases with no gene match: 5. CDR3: CASRMGQGYTDTQYF. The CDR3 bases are TGTGCCAGCAGGATGGGACAGGGGTACACAGATACGCAGTATTTT.

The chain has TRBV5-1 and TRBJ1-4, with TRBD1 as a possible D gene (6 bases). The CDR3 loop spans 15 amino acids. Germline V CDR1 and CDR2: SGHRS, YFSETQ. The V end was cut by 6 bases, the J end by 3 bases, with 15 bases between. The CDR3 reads CASTITGGSNEKLFF. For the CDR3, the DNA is TGCGCCAGCACCATTACGGGGGGCTCTAATGAAAAACTGTTTTTT.

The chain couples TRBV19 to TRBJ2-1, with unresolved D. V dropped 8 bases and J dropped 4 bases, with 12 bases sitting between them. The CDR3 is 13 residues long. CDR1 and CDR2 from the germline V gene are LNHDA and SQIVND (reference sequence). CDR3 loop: CASSTNTYNEQFF. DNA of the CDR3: TGTGCCAGTTCAACGAACACGTACAATGAGCAGTTCTTC.

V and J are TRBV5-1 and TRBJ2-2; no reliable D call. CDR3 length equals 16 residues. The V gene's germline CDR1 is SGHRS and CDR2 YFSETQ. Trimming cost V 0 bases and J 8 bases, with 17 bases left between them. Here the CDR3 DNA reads TGCGCCAGCAGCTTGGTAGCACCCCCATCAACAGGGGAGCTGTTTTTT. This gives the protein CASSLVAPPSTGELFF.

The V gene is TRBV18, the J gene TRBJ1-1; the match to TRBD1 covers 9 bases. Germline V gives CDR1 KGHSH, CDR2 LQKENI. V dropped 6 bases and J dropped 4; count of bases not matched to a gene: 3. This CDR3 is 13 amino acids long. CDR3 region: CASSPDRGTEAFF. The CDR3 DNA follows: TGTGCCAGCTCCCCGGACAGGGGCACTGAAGCTTTCTTT.

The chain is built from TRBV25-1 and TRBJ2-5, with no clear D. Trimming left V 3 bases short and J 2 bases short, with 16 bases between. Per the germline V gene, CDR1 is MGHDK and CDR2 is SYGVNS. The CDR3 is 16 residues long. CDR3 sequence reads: CASSDASQNIQETQYF. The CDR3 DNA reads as TGTGCCAGCAGTGATGCTTCACAGAACATTCAAGAGACCCAGTACTTC. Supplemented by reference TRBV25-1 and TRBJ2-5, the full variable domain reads EADIYQTPRYLVIGTGKKITLECSQTMGHDKMYWYQQDPGMELHLIHYSYGVNSTEKGDLSSESTVSRIRTEHFPLTLESARPSHTSQYLCASSDASQNIQETQYFGPGTRLLVL.